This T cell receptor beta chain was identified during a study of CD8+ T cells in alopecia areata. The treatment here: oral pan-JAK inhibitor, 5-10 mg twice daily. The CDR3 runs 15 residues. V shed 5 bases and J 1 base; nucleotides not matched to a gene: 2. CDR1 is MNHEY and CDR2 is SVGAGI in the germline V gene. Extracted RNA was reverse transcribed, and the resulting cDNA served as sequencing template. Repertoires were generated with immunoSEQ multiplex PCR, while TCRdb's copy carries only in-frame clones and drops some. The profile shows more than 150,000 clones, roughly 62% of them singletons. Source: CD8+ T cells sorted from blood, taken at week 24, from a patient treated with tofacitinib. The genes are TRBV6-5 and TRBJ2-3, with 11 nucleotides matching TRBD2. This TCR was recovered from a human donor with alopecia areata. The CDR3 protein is CASSKLAGGTDTQYF. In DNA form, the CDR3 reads TGTGCCAGCAGTAAACTAGCGGGGGGCACAGATACGCAGTATTTT.